This entry lists 8 T cell receptor beta chains sequenced from one sample in a study of T cells in Graves' hyperthyroidism and ophthalmopathy (dated by TCRdb to about 2019). The receptor library was made with multiplex PCR. Reads for this sample came from an Illumina HiSeq 2000. The TCR beta CDR3 regions were amplified from RNA transcripts. The first round of RT-PCR for the TCR CDR3 was performed with the HTBI primer set and the Qiagen OneStep RT-PCR kit. TCRdb reanalyzed the raw reads on its own, using fastp at Q25 for trimming and MiXCR for clone calling, and kept in-frame beta chains. Rows with one shared CDR3 protein collapse into an entry with the most common genes and DNA. For this sample the table gives roughly 250,000 distinct CDR3 sequences, of which about 20% were detected only once. The ten largest clonotypes hold around 60% of the sample. Sequencing was carried out using blood. The receptors shown here come from a man aged 30 to 45 with Graves' ophthalmopathy.

Only a few counts were recorded for this clonotype. The chain uses TRBV5-1 and TRBJ2-2; TRBD2 is a possible D gene (6 bases). Looked up from germline, CDR1 is SGHRS and CDR2 is YFSETQ. CDR3 length: 15 amino acids. V was clipped by 2 bases and J by 8 bases, with 16 bases between them. This CDR3 reads CASSLGGASRGELFF. Written as DNA, the CDR3 is TGCGCCAGCAGCTTAGGCGGGGCAAGCCGGGGGGAGCTGTTTTTT.

The chain has TRBV5-1 and TRBJ2-7, with D perhaps matching TRBD1 (7 bases). The CDR3 has 17 amino acids. Germline-derived CDR1 and CDR2 are SGHRS and YFSETQ. With 4 bases removed from V and 3 bases from J, the gap between germline ends came to 23 bases. The DNA for the CDR3 is TGCGCCAGCAGCCCTGCCGCAGGGGGGCCCAAAGGCTACGAGCAGTACTTC. Its protein product is CASSPAAGGPKGYEQYF.

This clonotype showed up many times. The V call is TRBV3-1, the J call TRBJ2-1; D gene uncertain. The CDR3 consists of 13 residues. The germline V gene encodes CDR1 LGHDT and CDR2 YNNKEL (reference sequence). Deletions cut 3 bases from V and 10 bases from J, with 13 bases between. Here the CDR3 reads CASSQSLLPEQFF. DNA for the CDR3: TGTGCCAGCAGCCAGAGCCTTCTACCCGAGCAGTTCTTC.

The chain carries TRBV6-1 and TRBJ2-2; no clear D. Trimming removed 5 bases at V and 3 bases at J, with 10 bases between. Germline CDR1 MNHNS, CDR2 SASEGT. CDR3 length: 14 amino acids. Written as DNA, the CDR3 is TGTGCCAGCAGTTTGGTCACGCACACCGGGGAGCTGTTTTTT. Translation: CASSLVTHTGELFF.

Written as DNA, the CDR3 is TGTGCCAGTAGTATCAGGGACAGGGACACTGAAGCTTTCTTT. This encodes CASSIRDRDTEAFF. This chain uses TRBV19 with TRBJ1-1, with 9 nucleotides matching TRBD1. The CDR3 contains 14 residues. The trim removed 3 bases at V and 3 bases at J, leaving 2 bases unmatched. Germline lookup yields CDR1 LNHDA and CDR2 SQIVND (reference sequence).

This clonotype was seen ten or more times. The V and J genes are TRBV19 and TRBJ2-5; D may correspond to TRBD1 or TRBD2 (5 bases each). Trimming took off 3 bases at V and 5 bases at J, with 13 bases between the two ends. Germline V CDR1 and CDR2: LNHDA, SQIVND (reference sequence). This CDR3 is 14 amino acids long. This CDR3 is CASSMGTKGETQYF. The CDR3 DNA sequence: TGTGCCAGTAGTATGGGGACGAAGGGGGAGACCCAGTACTTC.

This clonotype was counted between two and nine times. The V and J genes are TRBV19 and TRBJ2-4, with 7 bases lining up with TRBD1. The CDR3 length is 13 residues. Germline lookup yields CDR1 LNHDA and CDR2 SQIVND (reference sequence). V shed 7 bases and J 4 bases; nucleotides not matched to a gene: 4. CDR3 sequence (DNA): TGTGCCAGTACTCCGACAGGGAAAAACATTCAGTACTTC. Encoded protein: CASTPTGKNIQYF.

The chain employs TRBV2 and TRBJ2-2, with D uncertain. The V end was cut by 3 bases, the J end by 5 bases, with 16 bases between. The germline V gene has CDR1 SNHLY and CDR2 FYNNEI. This CDR3 has 16 residues. The CDR3 here is CASSEDQILVTGELFF. DNA for the CDR3: TGTGCCAGCAGTGAGGACCAGATTTTAGTGACCGGGGAGCTGTTTTTT.